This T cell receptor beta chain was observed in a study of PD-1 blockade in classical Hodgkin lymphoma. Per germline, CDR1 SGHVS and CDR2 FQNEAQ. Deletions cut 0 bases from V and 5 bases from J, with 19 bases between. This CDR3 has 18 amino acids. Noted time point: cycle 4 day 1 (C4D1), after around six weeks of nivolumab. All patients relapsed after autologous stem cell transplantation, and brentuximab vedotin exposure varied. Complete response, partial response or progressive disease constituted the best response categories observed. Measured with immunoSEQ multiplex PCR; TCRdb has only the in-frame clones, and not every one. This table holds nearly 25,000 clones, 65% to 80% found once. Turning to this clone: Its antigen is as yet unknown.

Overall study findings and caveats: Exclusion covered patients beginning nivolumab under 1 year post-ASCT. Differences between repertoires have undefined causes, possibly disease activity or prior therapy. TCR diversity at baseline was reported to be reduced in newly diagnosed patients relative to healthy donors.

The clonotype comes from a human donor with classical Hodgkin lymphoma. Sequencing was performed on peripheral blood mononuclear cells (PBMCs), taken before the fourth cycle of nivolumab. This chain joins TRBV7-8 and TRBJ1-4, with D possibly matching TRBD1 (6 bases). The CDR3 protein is CASSLAGAGAPLNEKLFF. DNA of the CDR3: TGTGCCAGCAGCTTAGCGGGGGCAGGGGCGCCCCTAAATGAAAAACTGTTTTTT.